Below are 16 T cell receptor beta chains sequenced from a single sample in a study of T cells in Graves' hyperthyroidism and ophthalmopathy. Amplified TCR beta CDR3 regions derived from RNA transcripts. With the HTBI primer set, the TCR CDR3 went through a first round of RT-PCR. In TCRdb, the multiplex PCR reads were re-called with MiXCR into one record per CDR3 protein. This repertoire shows roughly 130,000 distinct CDR3 sequences, around 20% found once; its top ten account for more than 60%. The source material was blood. The receptors were sampled from a woman aged 45 to 65 with Graves' hyperthyroidism that later progressed to Graves' ophthalmopathy.

This clonotype has at least ten counts. The V call is TRBV11-2, the J call TRBJ2-4, with D perhaps matching TRBD1 or TRBD2 (5 bases each). The CDR3 is 19 amino acids. Deletions cut 0 bases from V and 0 bases from J, with 18 bases between. CDR1 is SGHAT and CDR2 is FQNNGV in the germline V gene. The DNA of the CDR3 is TGTGCCAGCAGCTTAGATTTACGTGGGACGGCGATAGCCAAAAACATTCAGTACTTC. This gives the protein CASSLDLRGTAIAKNIQYF.

This clonotype was detected a few times. The chain links TRBV9 to TRBJ2-2; D is unresolved. CDR1 is SGDLS and CDR2 is YYNGEE in the germline V gene. V dropped 0 bases and J dropped 6 bases, with 6 bases sitting between them. The CDR3 runs to 13 residues. The CDR3 region is CASSVARSGELFF. CDR3 sequence (DNA): TGTGCCAGCAGCGTAGCGAGATCCGGGGAGCTGTTTTTT.

V usage is TRBV2 and J usage is TRBJ2-1; D call uncertain. Germline V gives CDR1 SNHLY, CDR2 FYNNEI. V was cut by 6 bases and J by 9 bases, with 12 bases left in between. The CDR3 consists of 12 residues. CDR3: CASSENRVEQFF. DNA of the CDR3: TGTGCCAGCAGCGAGAATAGAGTTGAGCAGTTCTTC.

This chain links TRBV5-6 with TRBJ1-3; maybe TRBD1 (6 bases). The CDR3 is made up of 16 amino acids. V lost 4 bases and J lost 2, with 16 bases in between. Germline lookup yields CDR1 SGHDT and CDR2 YYEEEE. CDR3 DNA: TGTGCCAGCAGCAAGGATGGACAGCAAGCTGGAAACACCATATATTTT. This codes for CASSKDGQQAGNTIYF.

This clonotype was seen more than once but under ten times. The chain joins TRBV28 to TRBJ2-3, with D maybe TRBD1 (5 bases). Germline V gene sequence: CDR1 MDHEN, CDR2 SYDVKM. V was trimmed by 3 bases and J by 6 bases, leaving 16 bases between them. The CDR3 covers 15 residues. CDR3 loop: CASSFRFLSGDTQYF. CDR3 nucleotides: TGTGCCAGCAGTTTCAGGTTTTTGTCAGGGGATACGCAGTATTTT.

This clonotype was seen ten or more times. J is TRBJ2-1 and V is TRBV5-1; 9 bases fit TRBD2. The ends lost 1 base at V and 6 bases at J; junction bases unmatched: 5. This CDR3 has 15 amino acids. The germline CDR1 and CDR2 sequences are SGHRS and YFSETQ. As DNA, the CDR3 is TGCGCCAGCAGCTTGTGGACTAGCGATACCAATGAGCAGTTCTTC. Translation: CASSLWTSDTNEQFF.

In its sample, this clonotype was seen once. The CDR3 nucleotides read TGTGCCAGCAGTTTACGCGCAACCTCGTGGGACGGGGAGCTGTTTTTT. Its translation: CASSLRATSWDGELFF. The V call is TRBV28, the J call TRBJ2-2; the D is unclear. In germline, CDR1 is MDHEN, CDR2 SYDVKM. Trimming took 2 bases from V and 7 from J, leaving 17 bases between them. This CDR3 comprises 16 residues.

This clonotype appeared many times. The chain joins TRBV4-2 to TRBJ2-5, with TRBD2 matching 7 bases. The CDR3 has 15 amino acids. The V segment lost 0 bases and the J segment 6 bases; nucleotides outside the gene matches: 7. Germline V gene data show CDR1 as LGHNA and CDR2 as YNFKEQ. The CDR3: CASSQEVAGDKTQYF. The CDR3 nucleotides read TGTGCCAGCAGCCAAGAGGTGGCGGGAGACAAGACCCAGTACTTC.

As concerns this clonotype: No conserved phenylalanine or tryptophan ends this CDR3, so it is likely a read error. The chain combines TRBV10-3 with TRBJ2-3; unclear D gene. CDR1 and CDR2 from the germline V gene are ENHRY and SYGVKD. Trimming cost V 3 bases and J 0 bases, with 7 bases left between them. The CDR3 has 14 amino acids. For the CDR3, the DNA is TGTGCCATCAGTGATCCAGGTAGCACAGATACGCAGTATCTT. Its translation: CAISDPGSTDTQYL.

Only a few counts were recorded for this clonotype. The chain carries TRBV19 and TRBJ2-7; the match to TRBD2 covers 7 bases. CDR1 and CDR2 (germline): LNHDA, SQIVND (reference sequence). The V segment lost 4 bases and the J segment 4 bases; nucleotides outside the gene matches: 7. The CDR3 runs 14 residues. The DNA for the CDR3 is TGTGCCAGTAGTAGCGGGGGAGGGCCGTACGAGCAGTACTTC. The encoded protein is CASSSGGGPYEQYF.

This clonotype was seen at least ten times. The gene calls are TRBV7-3 and TRBJ2-3, with D maybe TRBD2 (5 bases). The CDR3 is 15 residues long. The germline V gene encodes CDR1 SGHTA and CDR2 FQGTGA. The V end was cut by 4 bases, the J end by 2 bases, with 13 bases between. The CDR3 spells CASSSRGGPTDTQYF. In nucleotides, the CDR3 is TGTGCCAGCAGCTCCCGTGGCGGGCCCACAGATACGCAGTATTTT.

This clonotype was found many times. V gene TRBV5-1 combines with J gene TRBJ2-7, with D possibly matching TRBD2 (6 bases). V was cut by 1 base and J by 5 bases, with 16 bases left in between. CDR1 is SGHRS, CDR2 YFSETQ, per germline. The CDR3 consists of 15 residues. The CDR3 DNA reads TGCGCCAGCAGCTTGTCGCACCGGGGGATCGACGAGCAGTACTTC. This sequence encodes CASSLSHRGIDEQYF. Complete variable domain (other parts from reference TRBV5-1 and TRBJ2-7): KAGVTQTPRYLIKTRGQQVTLSCSPISGHRSVSWYQQTPGQGLQFLFEYFSETQRNKGNFPGRFSGRQFSNSRSEMNVSTLELGDSALYLCASSLSHRGIDEQYFGPGTRLTVT.

The chain links TRBV5-5 to TRBJ2-1; TRBD2 aligns across 12 bases. J lost 9 bases, V lost 1 base, and 8 bases had no gene match. CDR3 length: 16 residues. CDR1 and CDR2 (germline): SGHKS, YYEKEE (reference sequence). The DNA of the CDR3 is TGTGCCAGCAGCTTGCGCGACCTAGCGGGAGGGCGTGAGCAGTTCTTC. Protein: CASSLRDLAGGREQFF. Complete variable domain (other parts from reference TRBV5-5 and TRBJ2-1): DAGVTQSPTHLIKTRGQQVTLRCSPISGHKSVSWYQQVLGQGPQFIFQYYEKEERGRGNFPDRFSARQFPNYSSELNVNALLLGDSALYLCASSLRDLAGGREQFFGPGTRLTVL.

This chain uses TRBV6-1 with TRBJ1-5; weak D call: TRBD1 (5 bases). The germline V and J ends were trimmed by 5 bases and 4 bases, with 15 bases remaining between them. Germline lookup yields CDR1 MNHNS and CDR2 SASEGT. This CDR3 spans 15 amino acids. CDR3 loop: CASSKLNSGNQPQHF. The CDR3 nucleotides read TGTGCCAGCAGTAAACTTAATTCAGGGAATCAGCCCCAGCATTTT.

The chain joins TRBV7-8 to TRBJ2-6, with 7 bases that match TRBD1. The CDR3 loop spans 15 amino acids. Per germline, CDR1 SGHVS and CDR2 FQNEAQ. V was pared by 5 bases and J by 12 bases, with 13 bases of the junction left unmatched. DNA for the CDR3: TGTGCCAGCAGCATCGGGACAGCCACCGCGGCCGTCCTGACTTTC. It translates to CASSIGTATAAVLTF.

Ten or more counts support this clonotype. The genes are TRBV6-1 and TRBJ1-1; weak D call: TRBD1 (6 bases). Trimming cost V 7 bases and J 4 bases, with 19 bases left between them. Germline loops: CDR1 MNHNS, CDR2 SASEGT. The CDR3 is 15 residues long. CDR3 region: CASTDPGARGTEAFF. CDR3 DNA: TGTGCCAGCACTGACCCGGGGGCCCGGGGCACTGAAGCTTTCTTT.